The 32 T cell receptor beta chains in this list originate from one sample, sequenced in a study of blood T cell repertoires in COVID-19. Measured with immunoSEQ multiplex PCR; TCRdb has only the in-frame clones, and not every one. The sample lists 150,000 or so clones; 65% to 85% were seen once. Sample: peripheral blood. These receptor sequences come from a woman aged 60-75 years with acute or convalescent COVID-19.

This chain joins TRBV12-5 and TRBJ2-1, with 9 bases matching TRBD2. The CDR3 contains 23 residues. With V trimmed by 0 bases and J by 3 bases, 24 bases remained unmatched. The germline gives CDR1 LGHNT, CDR2 FRNRAP. As DNA, the CDR3 is TGTGCTAGTGGTTTGGTACTAAGGGGGCTAGCGGGACCTAGGGGAAAATACTACAATGAGCAGTTCTTC. It is translated as CASGLVLRGLAGPRGKYYNEQFF.

CDR3 nucleotide sequence: TGTGCCAGAAAACTTGGACAGGGAGGTAACTATGGCTACACCTTC. This encodes CARKLGQGGNYGYTF. The chain is built from TRBV2 and TRBJ1-2; 8 bases map to TRBD1. The V segment lost 9 bases and the J segment 1 base; nucleotides outside the gene matches: 10. Germline V CDR1 and CDR2: SNHLY, FYNNEI. The CDR3 is 15 amino acids.

This chain joins TRBV11-2 and TRBJ2-3; D uncertain. Germline assignment: CDR1 SGHAT and CDR2 FQNNGV. The V end lost 0 bases, the J end lost 4 bases, and 8 bases lay between the germline ends. The CDR3 is 14 amino acids. CDR3 in amino acids: CASSLDDGSDTQYF. DNA for the CDR3: TGTGCCAGCAGCTTAGATGACGGGTCAGATACGCAGTATTTT. The full variable domain, its missing parts supplied by reference TRBV11-2 and TRBJ2-3, is EAGVAQSPRYKIIEKRQSVAFWCNPISGHATLYWYQQILGQGPKLLIQFQNNGVVDDSQLPKDRFSAERLKGVDSTLKIQPAKLEDSAVYLCASSLDDGSDTQYFGPGTRLTVL.

This sequence joins TRBV19 and TRBJ1-1; D is possibly TRBD1 (5 bases). This CDR3 comprises 14 residues. Germline lookup yields CDR1 LNHDA and CDR2 SQIVND (reference sequence). The germline V and J ends were trimmed by 5 bases and 0 bases, with 10 bases remaining between them. The CDR3 is CASSLGGVNTEAFF. CDR3 bases: TGTGCCAGTAGTTTGGGGGGGGTGAACACTGAAGCTTTCTTT.

This clone was counted only a few times. The rearrangement links TRBV3-1 (or the pseudogene TRBV3-2) to TRBJ2-7, with 7 bases identical to TRBD2. CDR3 length equals 20 residues. Germline V CDR1 and CDR2: LGHDT, YNNKEL (reference sequence). Losses at the gene ends were 2 bases for V and 0 bases for J; bases not matched to a gene: 19. CDR3 nucleotide sequence: TGTGCCAGCAGCCAATTTCGGGGAGGGCCATACTCTAAGAGCTCCTACGAGCAGTACTTC. Translating it yields CASSQFRGGPYSKSSYEQYF.

The chain is built from TRBV20-1 and TRBJ1-1; D gene uncertain. The V and J ends lost 3 bases and 3 bases respectively, with 8 bases between them. CDR1 and CDR2 from the germline V gene are DFQATT and SNEGSKA (reference sequence). The CDR3 totals 12 residues. For the CDR3, the DNA is TGCAGTGCTAGTGTCGGGGACACTGAAGCTTTCTTT. Translated: CSASVGDTEAFF.

V usage is TRBV11-3 and J usage is TRBJ2-1; TRBD2 agrees at 9 bases. Losses at the gene ends were 3 bases for V and 8 bases for J; bases not matched to a gene: 5. The CDR3 extends over 14 amino acids. The germline V gene has CDR1 SGHNT and CDR2 YENEEA. Here the CDR3 reads CASSFLAGDDEQFF. For the CDR3, the DNA is TGTGCCAGCAGCTTTTTAGCGGGAGATGATGAGCAGTTCTTC.

This clone was observed a handful of times. J is TRBJ2-3 and V is TRBV2; D not certain. V lost 2 bases and J 6 bases, leaving 6 bases between the germline ends. The V gene's germline CDR1 is SNHLY and CDR2 FYNNEI. CDR3 length: 12 amino acids. Here the CDR3 DNA reads TGTGCCAGCAGTGAACCAAGCGATACGCAGTATTTT. This codes for CASSEPSDTQYF.

This sequence joins TRBV19 and TRBJ1-2; D is uncertain. V was clipped by 10 bases and J by 1 base, with 10 bases between them. Germline CDR1 LNHDA, CDR2 SQIVND (reference sequence). The length of the CDR3 is 12 residues. The CDR3, as DNA: TGTGCCACCCGACATCTTAACTATGGCTACACCTTC. This translates into CATRHLNYGYTF.

V is TRBV6-6 and J is TRBJ2-3, with 12 bases fitting TRBD2. CDR1 MNHNY and CDR2 SVGAGI come from the germline V gene (reference sequence). Losses at the gene ends were 4 bases for V and 2 bases for J; bases not matched to a gene: 4. This CDR3 is 16 amino acids long. The CDR3 region has the DNA TGTGCCAGCAGTTCACTAGCGGGGGGCCTCACAGATACGCAGTATTTT. Translating gives CASSSLAGGLTDTQYF.

This chain uses TRBV12-3 or TRBV12-4 with TRBJ1-5; D is ambiguous. V was cut by 2 bases and J by 4 bases, with 6 bases left in between. The CDR3 length is 13 residues. The chain's CDR3 is CASSLSENQPQHF. For the CDR3, the DNA is TGTGCCAGCAGTTTATCGGAGAATCAGCCCCAGCATTTT.

The chain recombines TRBV2 with TRBJ1-5; TRBD1 might be the D (5 bases). V was pared by 5 bases and J by 4 bases, with 12 bases between. Germline CDR1 and CDR2: SNHLY and FYNNEI. The CDR3 covers 14 residues. The CDR3 spells CASSSQGRNQPQHF. For the CDR3, the DNA is TGTGCCAGCAGTTCTCAGGGAAGGAATCAGCCCCAGCATTTT.

This clone was observed a handful of times. The chain employs TRBV7-2 and TRBJ1-3; D call uncertain. CDR1 SGHTA and CDR2 FQGNSA come from the germline V gene. The CDR3 runs 16 residues. V was trimmed by 2 bases and J by 2 bases, leaving 13 bases between them. The CDR3 sequence: CASSLIASGAGNTIYF. As DNA, the CDR3 is TGTGCCAGCAGCTTAATAGCATCGGGTGCTGGAAACACCATATATTTT.

J is TRBJ1-1 and V is TRBV6-5, with D hard to call. Germline V lookup: CDR1 MNHEY, CDR2 SVGAGI. CDR3 length: 13 residues. V lost 6 bases and J lost 3, with 11 bases in between. Here the CDR3 reads CASSPWSDTEAFF. CDR3 coding DNA: TGTGCCAGCAGCCCCTGGAGCGACACTGAAGCTTTCTTT.

V usage is TRBV6-4 and J usage is TRBJ2-3; 7 bases fit TRBD2. The V and J ends lost 0 bases and 2 bases, in that order; junction bases with no gene match: 2. From germline, CDR1 is MRHNA and CDR2 SNTAGT. This CDR3 contains 15 residues. CDR3 bases: TGTGCCAGCAGTGACTCGAGCGGGGTCACAGATACGCAGTATTTT. Translating it yields CASSDSSGVTDTQYF.

The chain combines TRBV6-1 with TRBJ2-7; possible D gene TRBD1, 5 bases. The CDR3 totals 13 residues. V was shortened by 3 bases and J by 3 bases, with 9 bases between the two germline ends. Germline V lookup: CDR1 MNHNS, CDR2 SASEGT. The CDR3 loop is CASSETDLYEQYF. The DNA for the CDR3 is TGTGCCAGCAGTGAGACAGACCTCTACGAGCAGTACTTC.

This clone occurred a few times. Germline is not matched at one junction end, which may reflect a read error. This chain uses TRBV6-1 with TRBJ2-7; TRBD1 is a possible D gene (6 bases). The CDR3 runs to 12 residues. From germline, CDR1 is MNHNS and CDR2 SASEGT. CDR3 bases: TGTGCCAGCAGTGAGATTCCGAGACAGGTAAACTTC. The encoded protein is CASSEIPRQVNF.

The chain is built from TRBV7-3 and TRBJ2-1, with 9 positions matching TRBD2. The CDR3 loop spans 16 amino acids. Germline V gives CDR1 SGHTA, CDR2 FQGTGA. V lost 7 bases to trimming and J lost 4 bases; unmatched junction nucleotides: 11. CDR3 nucleotide sequence: TGTGCCAGCACACCACGTGCGGGAGGGAGTTACAATGAGCAGTTCTTC. It yields the protein CASTPRAGGSYNEQFF.

The CDR3 bases are TGTGCCAGCAGCAAAGGGACAGGGCAGAATGAAAAACTGTTTTTT. It translates to CASSKGTGQNEKLFF. The V call is TRBV21-1, the J call TRBJ1-4; TRBD1, the table's D call, was not compared with the DNA. TRBV21-1 is assigned pseudogene status. The CDR3 has 15 amino acids.

This sequence joins TRBV18 and TRBJ2-7; 8 nucleotides agree with TRBD1. Looked up from germline, CDR1 is KGHSH and CDR2 is LQKENI. With 3 bases clipped from V and 3 bases from J, the junction kept 4 bases outside the gene matches. The CDR3 spans 14 residues. The chain's CDR3 is CASSPGTGGYEQYF. The CDR3 DNA is TGTGCCAGCTCACCGGGAACAGGGGGCTACGAGCAGTACTTC.

This clone was observed once. J is TRBJ2-5 and V is TRBV7-2; D not certain. The V gene lost 3 bases and the J gene lost 5 bases, with 10 bases spanning the gap. The germline gives CDR1 SGHTA, CDR2 FQGNSA. The CDR3 has 13 residues. CDR3 sequence (DNA): TGTGCCAGCAGCTTCGGTGGGCGTGAGACCCAGTACTTC. Translating gives CASSFGGRETQYF.

The chain is built from TRBV29-1 and TRBJ2-7; D remains unclear. The CDR3 sequence is 12 residues long. Looked up from germline, CDR1 is SQVTM and CDR2 is ANQGSEA. Trimming took 6 bases from V and 3 from J, leaving 12 bases between them. The DNA of the CDR3 is TGCAGCGTCCTGACATTATTCTACGAGCAGTACTTC. Its translation is CSVLTLFYEQYF.

This clone was picked up a small number of times. Other nucleotide sequences from this sample produce the same CDR3. The V and J genes are TRBV6-2 or TRBV6-3 and TRBJ2-1, with 7 bases lining up with TRBD2. The germline CDR1 and CDR2 sequences are MNHEY and SVGEGT. The J segment lost 4 bases and the V segment lost 5 bases, leaving 8 bases of the junction unmatched. The CDR3 is 15 residues long. In nucleotides, the CDR3 is TGTGCCAGCAGTAACCCGGGACTACGATACAATGAGCAGTTCTTC. This codes for CASSNPGLRYNEQFF.

V usage is TRBV3-1 (or the pseudogene TRBV3-2) and J usage is TRBJ1-2, with 10 bases identical to TRBD1. The CDR3 sequence is 14 residues long. Germline trimming cut 3 bases from V and 8 bases from J; bases unmatched to any gene: 6. Germline CDR1 is LGHDT and CDR2 is YNNKEL (reference sequence). The CDR3 here is CASSQTGGLGGYTF. DNA of the CDR3: TGTGCCAGCAGCCAGACAGGGGGCTTGGGGGGCTACACCTTC.

The chain has TRBV18 and TRBJ2-7; D is unclear. CDR3 length: 12 residues. With 5 bases removed from V and 4 bases from J, the gap between germline ends came to 9 bases. CDR1 is KGHSH and CDR2 is LQKENI in the germline V gene. Here the CDR3 reads CASSDSRYEQYF. CDR3 coding DNA: TGTGCCAGCTCAGACTCTCGGTACGAGCAGTACTTC.

This rearrangement joins TRBV4-2 to TRBJ1-2, with 9 bases identical to TRBD1. CDR3 size: 16 residues. J lost 6 bases, V lost 6 bases, and 14 bases had no gene match. Germline V lookup: CDR1 LGHNA, CDR2 YNFKEQ. The CDR3 reads CASRQAGTGNRHGYTF. The CDR3 DNA reads TGTGCCAGCAGGCAGGCCGGGACAGGGAACAGACATGGCTACACCTTC.

This clone was counted a single time. This chain joins TRBV7-9 and TRBJ2-7; 16 bases fit TRBD2. The CDR3 totals 18 residues. CDR1 and CDR2 (germline): SEHNR, FQNEAQ (reference sequence). With V trimmed by 3 bases and J by 4 bases, 9 bases remained unmatched. CDR3 loop: CASSLGLAGGPVKYEQYF. In DNA, the CDR3 is TGTGCCAGCAGCTTGGGACTAGCGGGAGGGCCTGTGAAGTACGAGCAGTACTTC.

The genes are TRBV7-3 and TRBJ2-1, with unresolved D. Between the trimmed V and J ends, which lost 4 bases and 9 bases, there was a span of 13 bases. CDR3 length: 13 residues. The germline CDR1 and CDR2 sequences are SGHTA and FQGTGA. CDR3 coding DNA: TGTGCCAGCAGCTCCTCGTCCTTTAGTGAGCAGTTCTTC. It codes for CASSSSSFSEQFF.

The rearrangement joins TRBV6-4 to TRBJ1-2; D call uncertain. The germline V and J ends were trimmed by 7 bases and 11 bases, with 17 bases remaining between them. Germline V gene data show CDR1 as MRHNA and CDR2 as SNTAGT. This CDR3 comprises 12 residues. The DNA of the CDR3 is TGTGCCAGCACCAACTCCGGGGATACTTACACCTTC. It encodes CASTNSGDTYTF.

V gene TRBV25-1 combines with J gene TRBJ1-4, with 9 positions matching TRBD1. The germline V gene has CDR1 MGHDK and CDR2 SYGVNS. Trimming removed 5 bases from V and 1 base from J; junction bases left unmatched: 2. The CDR3 consists of 15 residues. CDR3: CASSTGGLTNEKLFF. The CDR3, as DNA: TGTGCCAGCAGTACAGGGGGCTTAACTAATGAAAAACTGTTTTTT.

The chain combines TRBV13 with TRBJ2-1; 8 bases are shared with TRBD2. The germline V gene encodes CDR1 PRHDT and CDR2 FYEKMQ (reference sequence). V was pared by 5 bases and J by 10 bases, with 19 bases of the junction left unmatched. This CDR3 contains 17 residues. CDR3 nucleotide sequence: TGTGCCAGCAGCCCCGCCGGGACTAGGGGTGTGGGGGGGGAGCAGTTCTTC. Translating gives CASSPAGTRGVGGEQFF.

Only one count was recorded for this clone. The chain couples TRBV7-9 to TRBJ1-6, with D perhaps matching TRBD1 (5 bases). Trimming took off 2 bases at V and 12 bases at J, with 17 bases between the two ends. CDR1 is SEHNR and CDR2 is FQNEAQ in the germline V gene (reference sequence). The CDR3 runs to 15 residues. The CDR3 DNA reads as TGTGCCAGCAGCTTACCCACGGGGGTAGTGGGACCCCTCCACTTT. This codes for CASSLPTGVVGPLHF.